The following is a TCR beta chain sequence with its context. The antigen is not known. TCRdb's copy holds only in-frame clones and misses some; the assay was immunoSEQ multiplex PCR. The sample yields roughly 85,000 clones, roughly 86% seen once. This CDR3 spans 16 amino acids. The germline V gene encodes CDR1 LGHNA and CDR2 YSLEER. V gave up 0 bases and J gave up 6 bases; unmatched junction bases: 7. This sample is part of a study of radiotherapy plus CTLA-4 blockade in lung cancer. Study observations and caveats: The authors reported that early blood T cell clone dynamics, with interferon-beta, best predicted response.

The sequencing used peripheral blood, collected from a patient treated with radiotherapy plus ipilimumab. This rearrangement joins TRBV4-3 to TRBJ2-3; 9 nucleotides line up with TRBD2. The TCR originated in a human donor with non-small cell lung cancer that progressed on radiotherapy plus ipilimumab. CDR3 sequence: CASSQDEAGGFDTQYF. DNA for the CDR3: TGCGCCAGCAGCCAAGATGAGGCGGGGGGGTTTGATACGCAGTATTTT.